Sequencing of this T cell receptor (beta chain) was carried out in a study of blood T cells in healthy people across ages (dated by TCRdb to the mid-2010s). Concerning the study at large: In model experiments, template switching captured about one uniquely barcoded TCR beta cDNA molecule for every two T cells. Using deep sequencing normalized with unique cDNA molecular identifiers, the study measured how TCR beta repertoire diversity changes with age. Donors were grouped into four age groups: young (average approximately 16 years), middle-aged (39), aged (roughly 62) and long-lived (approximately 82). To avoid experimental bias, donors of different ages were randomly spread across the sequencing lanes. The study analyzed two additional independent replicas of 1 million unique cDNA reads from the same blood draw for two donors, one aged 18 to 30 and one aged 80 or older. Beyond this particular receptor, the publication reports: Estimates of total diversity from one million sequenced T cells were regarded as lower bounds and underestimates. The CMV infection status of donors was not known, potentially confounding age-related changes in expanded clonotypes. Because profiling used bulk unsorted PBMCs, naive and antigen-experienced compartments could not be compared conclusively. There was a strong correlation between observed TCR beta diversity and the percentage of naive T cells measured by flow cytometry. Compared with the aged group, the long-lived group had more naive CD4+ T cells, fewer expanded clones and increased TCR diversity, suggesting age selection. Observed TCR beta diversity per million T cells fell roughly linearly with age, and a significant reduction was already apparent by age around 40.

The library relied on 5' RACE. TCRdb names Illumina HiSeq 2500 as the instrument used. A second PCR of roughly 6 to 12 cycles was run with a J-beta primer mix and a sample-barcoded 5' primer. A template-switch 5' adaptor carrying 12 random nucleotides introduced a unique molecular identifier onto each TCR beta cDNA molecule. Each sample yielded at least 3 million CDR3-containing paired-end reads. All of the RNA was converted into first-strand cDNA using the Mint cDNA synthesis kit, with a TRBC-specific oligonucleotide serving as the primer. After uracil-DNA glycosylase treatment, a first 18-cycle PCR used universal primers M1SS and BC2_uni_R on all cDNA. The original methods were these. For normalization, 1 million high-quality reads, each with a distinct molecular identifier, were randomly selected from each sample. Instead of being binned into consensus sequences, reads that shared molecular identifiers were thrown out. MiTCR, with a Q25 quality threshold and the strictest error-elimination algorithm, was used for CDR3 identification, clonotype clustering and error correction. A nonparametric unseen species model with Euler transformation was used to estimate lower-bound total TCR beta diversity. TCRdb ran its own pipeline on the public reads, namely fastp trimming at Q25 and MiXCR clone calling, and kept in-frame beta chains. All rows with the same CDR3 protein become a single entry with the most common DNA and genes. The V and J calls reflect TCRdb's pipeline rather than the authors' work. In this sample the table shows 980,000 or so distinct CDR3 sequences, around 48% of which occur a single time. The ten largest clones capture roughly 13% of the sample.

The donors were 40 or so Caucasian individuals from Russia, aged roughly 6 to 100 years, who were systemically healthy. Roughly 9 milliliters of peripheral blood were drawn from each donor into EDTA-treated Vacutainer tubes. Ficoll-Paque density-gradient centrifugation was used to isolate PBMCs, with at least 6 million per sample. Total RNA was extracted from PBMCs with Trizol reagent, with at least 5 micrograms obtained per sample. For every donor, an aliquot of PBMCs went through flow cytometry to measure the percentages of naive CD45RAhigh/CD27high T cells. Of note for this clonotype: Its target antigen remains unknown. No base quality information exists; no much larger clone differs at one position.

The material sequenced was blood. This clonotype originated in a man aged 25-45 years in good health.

The nucleotide sequence reads TGTGCCATCAGTGAGTCACGTGGGCTTCAGGTTAGCTACACCTTC. Its amino acids are CAISESRGLQVSYTF. Here the chain combines TRBV10-3 and TRBJ1-2, with the D gene call left open. CDR1 and CDR2 are drawn from the germline V gene: ENHRY, SYGVKD. Including cysteine and phenylalanine, the CDR3 has 15 amino acids. The DNA shown is the 45-base CDR3, in frame from base 1. The germline ends are 17 bases apart after V is trimmed by 0 bases and J by 9 bases.